These 27 T cell receptor beta chains were sequenced from one sample in a study of T cell responses to AZD1222 COVID-19 vaccine (dated by TCRdb to the early 2020s). The library was prepared using the immunoSEQ multiplex PCR assay. Imported from immuneACCESS, the table was reduced by TCRdb to in-frame sequences with V and J called. These copies leave out some clones; in studies compared against another copy, an unresolved V gene accounts for under half, and the cause of the remainder is not known. This sample gives 150,000 to 200,000 clones in total; 70% to 90% of them show up just once. The ten largest clones add up to 25% to 30% of the sample. Sample time point, as interpreted from the label and publication: about 28 days (+/-7) after the second vaccine dose. The input for sequencing was peripheral blood, taken 28 days after the second AZD1222 dose. All receptors derive from an adult who received the AZD1222 COVID-19 vaccine.

The chain recombines TRBV5-1 with TRBJ1-1; D unresolved. Trimming left V 3 bases short and J 1 base short, with 10 bases between. This CDR3 contains 14 residues. Germline loops: CDR1 SGHRS, CDR2 YFSETQ. This chain's CDR3 is CASSSPPGNTEAFF. The CDR3 DNA is TGCGCCAGCAGCTCCCCCCCGGGGAACACTGAAGCTTTCTTT. Full variable domain (outside the CDR3, taken from reference TRBV5-1 and TRBJ1-1): KAGVTQTPRYLIKTRGQQVTLSCSPISGHRSVSWYQQTPGQGLQFLFEYFSETQRNKGNFPGRFSGRQFSNSRSEMNVSTLELGDSALYLCASSSPPGNTEAFFGQGTRLTVV.

The gene calls are TRBV5-1 and TRBJ2-5; 9 nucleotides align to TRBD1. This CDR3 is built from 15 residues. Trimming removed 4 bases from V and 5 bases from J; junction bases left unmatched: 9. Germline values: CDR1 SGHRS, CDR2 YFSETQ. The CDR3 loop is CASSALGQGGETQYF. The DNA of the CDR3 is TGCGCCAGCAGCGCGCTGGGACAGGGTGGGGAGACCCAGTACTTC.

The chain carries TRBV7-3 and TRBJ2-1, with 7 bases lining up with TRBD2. V trimming: 3 bases; J trimming: 4 bases; junction bases outside the gene matches: 0. Germline assignment: CDR1 SGHTA and CDR2 FQGTGA. The length of the CDR3 is 13 residues. CDR3 residues: CASSFSGYNEQFF. The CDR3, as DNA: TGTGCCAGCAGCTTTAGCGGGTACAATGAGCAGTTCTTC.

V usage is TRBV10-3 and J usage is TRBJ1-1; TRBD1 agrees at 11 bases. The J segment lost 5 bases and the V segment lost 6 bases, leaving 5 bases of the junction unmatched. In germline, CDR1 is ENHRY, CDR2 SYGVKD. This CDR3 has 14 amino acids. DNA for the CDR3: TGTGCCATCAGCAGAGGACAGGGGGCAACTGAAGCTTTCTTT. It codes for CAISRGQGATEAFF.

The chain links TRBV7-2 to TRBJ2-7; TRBD2 matches 14 bases. Germline values: CDR1 SGHTA, CDR2 FQGNSA. The CDR3 totals 15 residues. V shed 5 bases and J 2 bases; nucleotides not matched to a gene: 2. The CDR3 DNA sequence: TGTGCCAGCAGCCCGGGACTAGCGGGAGCCTACGAGCAGTACTTC. Protein product: CASSPGLAGAYEQYF.

The chain links TRBV9 to TRBJ2-6, with D unresolved. This CDR3 is built from 15 residues. The ends were cut back, 0 bases at V and 1 base at J, with 5 bases in the middle. The germline V gene has CDR1 SGDLS and CDR2 YYNGEE. CDR3 coding DNA: TGTGCCAGCAGCGTAGAAGGGTCTGGGGCCAACGTCCTGACTTTC. This gives the protein CASSVEGSGANVLTF.

V usage is TRBV27 and J usage is TRBJ2-7; 7 positions match TRBD1. The CDR3 has 14 amino acids. V lost 5 bases, J lost 3 bases, and 7 bases stayed unmatched. Germline V CDR1 and CDR2: MNHEY, SMNVEV (reference sequence). Written as DNA, the CDR3 is TGTGCCAGCAGTCTCGGACAGGCCAACTACGAGCAGTACTTC. This gives the protein CASSLGQANYEQYF.

The rearrangement links TRBV7-6 to TRBJ2-7; no clear D. The CDR3 contains 11 residues. V was clipped by 2 bases and J by 6 bases, with 5 bases between them. Per germline, CDR1 SGHVS and CDR2 FNYEAQ. The CDR3 bases are TGTGCCAGCAGCTTATCCGGCGAGCAGTACTTC. Amino acid sequence: CASSLSGEQYF.

The V gene is TRBV6-5, the J gene TRBJ2-1, with D perhaps matching TRBD2 (6 bases). The CDR3 sequence is 15 residues long. V dropped 6 bases and J dropped 4 bases, with 16 bases sitting between them. CDR1 and CDR2 (germline): MNHEY, SVGAGI. The CDR3 nucleotides are TGTGCCAGCAGCCACGGGACTGGAGGTTACAATGAGCAGTTCTTC. Translated, it gives CASSHGTGGYNEQFF.

The V and J genes are TRBV19 and TRBJ1-1; D uncertain. The CDR3 has 17 residues. Germline lookup yields CDR1 LNHDA and CDR2 SQIVND (reference sequence). Trimming took 2 bases from V and 1 from J, leaving 17 bases between them. CDR3 sequence reads: CASSIRSRGGRNTEAFF. CDR3 nucleotide sequence: TGTGCCAGTAGTATAAGATCTCGGGGAGGGAGGAACACTGAAGCTTTCTTT.

The chain combines TRBV3-1 (or the pseudogene TRBV3-2) with TRBJ2-3, with 9 bases aligning to TRBD2. The CDR3 length is 18 residues. V lost 4 bases, J lost 5 bases, and 16 bases stayed unmatched. Germline CDR1 LGHDT, CDR2 YNNKEL (reference sequence). Here the CDR3 reads CASSRKMGLAFSEDTQYF. The CDR3 bases are TGTGCCAGCAGCCGCAAGATGGGACTAGCCTTCTCTGAAGATACGCAGTATTTT.

The chain recombines TRBV12-3 or TRBV12-4 with TRBJ1-5, with a weak D call TRBD1 (5 bases). This CDR3 spans 13 amino acids. The germline V and J ends were trimmed by 6 bases and 5 bases, with 11 bases remaining between them. The CDR3 DNA reads TGTGCCAGCAGACTGGGGGGAGATCAGCCCCAGCATTTT. Its protein is CASRLGGDQPQHF.

The sample holds a few counts of this clone. The chain joins TRBV6-5 to TRBJ1-2, with D possibly being TRBD1 (5 bases). The V end was cut by 5 bases, the J end by 1 base, with 11 bases between. The CDR3 runs to 14 residues. Germline lookup yields CDR1 MNHEY and CDR2 SVGAGI. CDR3: CASSPSGGNYGYTF. For the CDR3, the DNA is TGTGCCAGCAGTCCGTCCGGGGGTAACTATGGCTACACCTTC.

The rearrangement uses TRBV19 and TRBJ2-5; D is perhaps TRBD1 (6 bases). Looked up from germline, CDR1 is LNHDA and CDR2 is SQIVND (reference sequence). The CDR3 has 14 residues. Trimming cost V 0 bases and J 5 bases, with 10 bases left between them. The CDR3 protein is CASSIDPGVETQYF. DNA of the CDR3: TGTGCCAGTAGTATAGATCCAGGGGTGGAGACCCAGTACTTC.

This clone was counted a few times. The rearrangement uses TRBV19 and TRBJ2-7, with TRBD1 identical over 8 bases. The CDR3 has 14 amino acids. V lost 4 bases to trimming and J lost 4 bases; unmatched junction nucleotides: 6. Germline V gives CDR1 LNHDA, CDR2 SQIVND (reference sequence). CDR3 coding DNA: TGTGCCAGTAGTACCACCGGGACAGGATACGAGCAGTACTTC. This codes for CASSTTGTGYEQYF.

V gene TRBV7-6 combines with J gene TRBJ2-3; either TRBD1 or TRBD2 may supply D (5 bases each). The V gene's germline CDR1 is SGHVS and CDR2 FNYEAQ. Trimming removed 4 bases from V and 10 bases from J, with 27 bases in between. This CDR3 is 17 amino acids long. The CDR3 sequence is CASSSGLMTVAGTAQYF. CDR3 nucleotides: TGTGCCAGCAGCTCAGGGCTTATGACCGTGGCGGGCACTGCGCAGTATTTT.

V is TRBV30 and J is TRBJ2-3, with 13 bases fitting TRBD2. Trimming took 8 bases from V and 4 from J; bases not matched to a gene: 6. The CDR3 contains 14 residues. CDR1 is GTSNPN and CDR2 is SVGIG in the germline V gene (reference sequence). The CDR3 nucleotides read TGTGCCGGACCACTAGCGGGAGGGCCAGATACGCAGTATTTT. Its translation: CAGPLAGGPDTQYF. The whole variable domain, remainder taken from reference TRBV30 and TRBJ2-3, is SQTIHQWPATLVQPVGSPLSLECTVEGTSNPNLYWYRQAAGRGLQLLFYSVGIGQISSEVPQNLSASRPQDRQFILSSKKLLLSDSGFYLCAGPLAGGPDTQYFGPGTRLTVL.

The chain joins TRBV6-2 or TRBV6-3 to TRBJ1-5; 7 bases align to TRBD1. Germline-derived CDR1 and CDR2 are MNHEY and SVGEGT. This CDR3 has 16 amino acids. J lost 3 bases, V lost 4 bases, and 9 bases had no gene match. The CDR3 region is CASSSVLRGDNQPQHF. The CDR3 DNA sequence: TGTGCCAGCAGTTCCGTGCTCAGGGGGGACAATCAGCCCCAGCATTTT.

This chain links TRBV5-1 with TRBJ2-1; D remains unclear. V lost 0 bases, J lost 6 bases, and 7 bases lay in between. Germline lookup yields CDR1 SGHRS and CDR2 YFSETQ. The CDR3 is made up of 13 amino acids. This CDR3 reads CASSLATPNEQFF. CDR3 in DNA: TGCGCCAGCAGCTTGGCCACTCCCAATGAGCAGTTCTTC.

This sequence joins TRBV25-1 and TRBJ2-2; 7 bases are a match to TRBD1. The CDR3 runs 16 residues. The germline CDR1 and CDR2 sequences are MGHDK and SYGVNS. The J segment lost 2 bases and the V segment lost 1 base, leaving 4 bases of the junction unmatched. The CDR3 DNA sequence: TGTGCCAGCAGTGAATTAATAGGGGGCAACACCGGGGAGCTGTTTTTT. Protein product: CASSELIGGNTGELFF.

V is TRBV30 and J is TRBJ2-7, with TRBD1 identical over 9 bases. The V segment lost 5 bases and the J segment 0 bases; nucleotides outside the gene matches: 5. The CDR3 is 14 residues long. Looked up from germline, CDR1 is GTSNPN and CDR2 is SVGIG (reference sequence). DNA for the CDR3: TGTGCCTGGCGGGACAGGGCGAGCTCCTACGAGCAGTACTTC. Amino acids: CAWRDRASSYEQYF.

The rearrangement joins TRBV7-8 to TRBJ2-7; D gene uncertain. Germline CDR1 and CDR2: SGHVS and FQNEAQ. V lost 1 base and J 2 bases, leaving 9 bases between the germline ends. The CDR3 length is 14 residues. The CDR3 DNA follows: TGTGCCAGCAGCTTAGACGGGTACACCTACGAGCAGTACTTC. Translating it yields CASSLDGYTYEQYF.

The rearrangement links TRBV9 to TRBJ2-2; 16 bases line up with TRBD2. This CDR3 has 20 residues. Germline CDR1 reads SGDLS; CDR2 reads YYNGEE. Trimming removed 4 bases from V and 4 bases from J; junction bases left unmatched: 13. The CDR3 DNA is TGTGCCAGCAGCAACCCAGCCGGGACTAGCGGGAGGGCCGTCACCGGGGAGCTGTTTTTT. Encoded protein: CASSNPAGTSGRAVTGELFF. Full variable domain (outside the CDR3, taken from reference TRBV9 and TRBJ2-2): DSGVTQTPKHLITATGQRVTLRCSPRSGDLSVYWYQQSLDQGLQFLIQYYNGEERAKGNILERFSAQQFPDLHSELNLSSLELGDSALYFCASSNPAGTSGRAVTGELFFGEGSRLTVL.

The J gene is TRBJ2-7, the V gene TRBV27, with D possibly matching TRBD2 (6 bases). The germline gives CDR1 MNHEY, CDR2 SMNVEV (reference sequence). V was clipped by 6 bases and J by 3 bases, with 15 bases between them. The CDR3 consists of 14 residues. The CDR3 coding sequence is TGTGCCAGCAGCCCCTCCGGGGGAAACTACGAGCAGTACTTC. This codes for CASSPSGGNYEQYF.

A single count supports this clone. This rearrangement joins TRBV19 to TRBJ2-2; 8 positions agree with TRBD2. Looked up from germline, CDR1 is LNHDA and CDR2 is SQIVND (reference sequence). J gave up 11 bases and V 6 bases, and 20 bases lay outside the gene matches. This CDR3 region has 17 residues. This CDR3 reads CASSTRAGRDRTPELFF. The CDR3 nucleotides are TGTGCCAGTAGCACAAGGGCCGGGAGGGACCGCACACCAGAGCTGTTTTTT.

This chain connects TRBV4-2 to TRBJ2-2; a possible D gene is TRBD2 (5 bases). The CDR3 runs to 13 residues. The germline V gene has CDR1 LGHNA and CDR2 YNFKEQ. The V end was cut by 2 bases, the J end by 4 bases, with 5 bases between. The CDR3 nucleotides read TGTGCCAGCAGCCAAACTAGCACCGGGGAGCTGTTTTTT. Translating gives CASSQTSTGELFF.

The chain employs TRBV28 and TRBJ2-1; D perhaps matches TRBD2 (5 bases). Germline V gene data show CDR1 as MDHEN and CDR2 as SYDVKM. Between the trimmed V and J ends, which lost 5 bases and 8 bases, there was a span of 16 bases. CDR3 length: 14 residues. The CDR3 protein is CASSESLVVHEQFF. DNA for the CDR3: TGTGCCAGCAGTGAGTCACTAGTTGTCCATGAGCAGTTCTTC.